The 29 T cell receptor beta chains below were found in one sample sequenced in a study of cytomegalovirus exposure and HLA in healthy donors. With 60 Vbeta and 13 Jbeta primers, the PCR was carried out. Clones were read by immunoSEQ multiplex PCR, and TCRdb kept only the in-frame ones, dropping some. The profile shows tens of thousands of clones, about 70% of them singletons. Input material: PBMCs. The receptors derive from a woman in her fifties or sixties in good health and CMV-seropositive.

This clone was seen once. Its ends do not fully match the called genes, so a read error is possible. The chain joins TRBV5-1 to TRBJ2-2; 7 bases are a match to TRBD2. The CDR3 length is 14 residues. The germline V gene encodes CDR1 SGHRS and CDR2 YFSETQ. CDR3 protein: CASSLEGNGREVFF. The CDR3 region has the DNA TGCGCCAGCAGCTTGGAGGGAAATGGCCGGGAGGTGTTTTTT.

This clone was counted between two and nine times. This chain connects TRBV21-1 to TRBJ1-2; the tabulated D call, TRBD1, remains unverified against the DNA. TRBV21-1 counts as a pseudogene. The CDR3 loop spans 15 amino acids. CDR3 sequence: CASSKTGTYNYGYTF. The CDR3 DNA sequence: TGTGCCAGCAGCAAAACCGGGACATATAACTATGGCTACACCTTC.

This chain connects TRBV7-9 to TRBJ2-5, with D possibly being TRBD2 (5 bases). V shed 3 bases and J shed 3 bases, with 17 bases lying between them. The CDR3 loop spans 16 amino acids. Germline V gives CDR1 SEHNR, CDR2 FQNEAQ (reference sequence). The CDR3 sequence is CASSFAPDTREETQYF. The CDR3 bases are TGTGCCAGCAGCTTTGCCCCCGACACTAGAGAAGAGACCCAGTACTTC.

This rearrangement joins TRBV19 to TRBJ2-1, with 7 bases aligning to TRBD2. V lost 7 bases and J lost 7; bases outside the gene matches: 13. The CDR3 spans 15 residues. Germline CDR1 reads LNHDA; CDR2 reads SQIVND (reference sequence). The CDR3 region has the DNA TGTGCCAGTACCCTGGGCAGTATGGGGGGGAATGAGCAGTTCTTC. Translated: CASTLGSMGGNEQFF.

The V gene is TRBV7-8, the J gene TRBJ2-3; 9 nucleotides match TRBD2. Looked up from germline, CDR1 is SGHVS and CDR2 is FQNEAQ. J was trimmed by 5 bases and V by 7 bases; bases with no gene match: 13. The CDR3 spans 16 residues. CDR3 sequence reads: CASTSRLAVLGDTQYF. DNA for the CDR3: TGTGCCAGCACCTCAAGACTAGCGGTCTTGGGAGATACGCAGTATTTT.

The chain couples TRBV2 to TRBJ1-5; D gene unclear. The CDR3 runs 13 residues. Per the germline V gene, CDR1 is SNHLY and CDR2 is FYNNEI. With 6 bases removed from V and 3 bases from J, the gap between germline ends came to 9 bases. CDR3 nucleotides: TGTGCCAGCAGGTCCAGTCTCAATCAGCCCCAGCATTTT. Its translation: CASRSSLNQPQHF.

CDR3 region: CASSLGGGSPNYGYTF. DNA of the CDR3: TGTGCCAGCAGCTTAGGGGGGGGCAGTCCTAACTATGGCTACACCTTC. The chain recombines TRBV7-2 with TRBJ1-2; possibly TRBD1 for D (6 bases). Deletions cut 1 base from V and 0 bases from J, with 12 bases between. This CDR3 is 16 amino acids long. The germline gives CDR1 SGHTA, CDR2 FQGNSA.

This chain uses TRBV9 with TRBJ1-3, with unresolved D. This CDR3 is 15 amino acids long. The germline V gene encodes CDR1 SGDLS and CDR2 YYNGEE. With 3 bases removed from V and 9 bases from J, the gap between germline ends came to 19 bases. DNA for the CDR3: TGTGCCAGCAGCGACGCCGGCGTGGGAGGCGCCACCATATATTTT. This sequence encodes CASSDAGVGGATIYF.

This clone was seen once. The gene calls are TRBV30 and TRBJ2-1; D is perhaps TRBD2 (5 bases). Germline V gene sequence: CDR1 GTSNPN, CDR2 SVGIG (reference sequence). The CDR3 is 11 amino acids. V lost 7 bases, J lost 10 bases, and 14 bases lay in between. CDR3: CALTLEREQFF. In nucleotides, the CDR3 is TGTGCCTTGACCCTTGAGCGGGAGCAGTTCTTC.

The chain is built from TRBV10-3 and TRBJ2-7; 8 positions match TRBD1. The junction had 7 bases not matched to a gene; V was cut back by 8 bases and J by 4 bases. CDR3 length equals 13 residues. In germline, CDR1 is ENHRY, CDR2 SYGVKD. This CDR3 is CAIGDRGFYEQYF. The DNA for the CDR3 is TGTGCCATCGGCGACAGGGGTTTTTACGAGCAGTACTTC.

V usage is TRBV13 and J usage is TRBJ2-5; no definite D call. Germline V gives CDR1 PRHDT, CDR2 FYEKMQ (reference sequence). V lost 2 bases and J 4 bases, leaving 8 bases between the germline ends. CDR3 length: 13 residues. Here the CDR3 DNA reads TGTGCCAGCAGCTTAATTCCGGGAGAGACCCAGTACTTC. This encodes CASSLIPGETQYF.

The chain employs TRBV6-5 and TRBJ2-3; 8 nucleotides match TRBD2. The germline V gene has CDR1 MNHEY and CDR2 SVGAGI. V was pared by 6 bases and J by 1 base, with 6 bases of the junction left unmatched. There are 15 residues in the CDR3. The CDR3 sequence: CASSISGSGTDTQYF. In DNA form, the CDR3 reads TGTGCCAGCAGCATCAGCGGGAGTGGCACAGATACGCAGTATTTT.

The V call is TRBV15, the J call TRBJ2-1, with 9 bases aligning to TRBD2. The CDR3 has 14 residues. The V segment lost 3 bases and the J segment 7 bases; nucleotides outside the gene matches: 4. Germline CDR1 is LNHNV and CDR2 is YYDKDF (reference sequence). The CDR3 is CATSRAGGQNEQFF. Here the CDR3 DNA reads TGTGCCACCAGCAGGGCGGGGGGGCAGAATGAGCAGTTCTTC. Filled out from reference TRBV15 and TRBJ2-1, the complete variable domain reads DAMVIQNPRYQVTQFGKPVTLSCSQTLNHNVMYWYQQKSSQAPKLLFHYYDKDFNNEADTPDNFQSRRPNTSFCFLDIRSPGLGDTAMYLCATSRAGGQNEQFFGPGTRLTVL.

The genes are TRBV18 and TRBJ2-1; TRBD2 agrees at 12 bases. Germline CDR1 reads KGHSH; CDR2 reads LQKENI. The CDR3 consists of 16 residues. V dropped 3 bases and J dropped 9; count of bases not matched to a gene: 9. CDR3 sequence: CASSPALAGGQGEQFF. The DNA of the CDR3 is TGTGCCAGCTCACCGGCCCTAGCGGGGGGGCAGGGTGAGCAGTTCTTC.

This clone occurred a few times. The J gene is TRBJ1-1, the V gene TRBV5-6; TRBD1 is a possible D gene (5 bases). Per the germline V gene, CDR1 is SGHDT and CDR2 is YYEEEE. This CDR3 contains 15 residues. V was shortened by 3 bases and J by 5 bases, with 17 bases between the two germline ends. The CDR3 here is CASSSFRQKVTEAFF. For the CDR3, the DNA is TGTGCCAGCAGCTCCTTCCGACAGAAAGTGACTGAAGCTTTCTTT.

The rearrangement links TRBV27 to TRBJ2-7; 12 bases agree with TRBD1. Germline CDR1 MNHEY, CDR2 SMNVEV (reference sequence). The trim removed 3 bases at V and 4 bases at J, leaving 10 bases unmatched. The CDR3 is 17 residues long. CDR3 sequence: CASSFRDPGQGAYEQYF. In nucleotides, the CDR3 is TGTGCCAGCAGTTTCCGGGACCCGGGACAGGGGGCGTACGAGCAGTACTTC.

The gene calls are TRBV7-9 and TRBJ2-5, with D maybe TRBD2 (6 bases). The ends were cut back, 5 bases at V and 3 bases at J, with 16 bases in the middle. Germline V gene sequence: CDR1 SEHNR, CDR2 FQNEAQ (reference sequence). This CDR3 contains 15 residues. CDR3 sequence: CASSPFPGGEETQYF. CDR3 nucleotide sequence: TGTGCCAGCAGCCCCTTCCCCGGCGGGGAAGAGACCCAGTACTTC.

V usage is TRBV2 and J usage is TRBJ1-4; 9 positions agree with TRBD1. With V trimmed by 6 bases and J by 8 bases, 7 bases remained unmatched. Germline V lookup: CDR1 SNHLY, CDR2 FYNNEI. The CDR3 loop spans 14 amino acids. The CDR3: CASRPQGAREKLFF. The CDR3 nucleotides read TGTGCCAGCAGACCACAGGGGGCGCGAGAAAAACTGTTTTTT.

The chain recombines TRBV13 with TRBJ1-2; D perhaps matches TRBD1 (6 bases). Germline values: CDR1 PRHDT, CDR2 FYEKMQ (reference sequence). The length of the CDR3 is 13 residues. The ends were cut back, 7 bases at V and 0 bases at J, with 9 bases in the middle. The CDR3 loop is CASKTGSNYGYTF. CDR3 DNA sequence: TGTGCCAGCAAAACAGGGTCTAACTATGGCTACACCTTC.

V gene TRBV19 combines with J gene TRBJ2-1, with D tentatively TRBD2 (6 bases). The V and J ends lost 5 bases and 8 bases respectively, with 16 bases between them. The CDR3 loop spans 14 amino acids. Germline V gene lookup returns CDR1 LNHDA and CDR2 SQIVND (reference sequence). As DNA, the CDR3 is TGTGCCAGTAGTGACGCCGGGACTCGGGATGAGCAGTTCTTC. Its translation: CASSDAGTRDEQFF. The full variable domain, completed using reference TRBV19 and TRBJ2-1, is DGGITQSPKYLFRKEGQNVTLSCEQNLNHDAMYWYRQDPGQGLRLIYYSQIVNDFQKGDIAEGYSVSREKKESFPLTVTSAQKNPTAFYLCASSDAGTRDEQFFGPGTRLTVL.

The chain links TRBV7-2 to TRBJ2-3; TRBD2 aligns across 7 bases. The CDR3 has 15 amino acids. V shed 7 bases, J shed 0 bases, and the junction held 7 bases outside the gene matches. Germline V gene data show CDR1 as SGHTA and CDR2 as FQGNSA. The chain's CDR3 is CASIAAGVSTDTQYF. The CDR3 coding sequence is TGTGCCAGCATCGCGGCGGGGGTTAGCACAGATACGCAGTATTTT.

The V gene is TRBV9, the J gene TRBJ1-1; D is ambiguous. Germline lookup yields CDR1 SGDLS and CDR2 YYNGEE. The CDR3 extends over 15 amino acids. Trimming took off 0 bases at V and 1 base at J, with 10 bases between the two ends. The CDR3 protein is CASSVVPSENTEAFF. CDR3 sequence (DNA): TGTGCCAGCAGCGTAGTGCCCTCAGAGAACACTGAAGCTTTCTTT.

V is TRBV5-1 and J is TRBJ2-6; D unresolved. Germline V gene data show CDR1 as SGHRS and CDR2 as YFSETQ. Trimming pared 1 base from V and 1 base from J, leaving 15 bases between. The CDR3 has 18 amino acids. This CDR3 reads CASSLFGGSSSGANVLTF. CDR3 bases: TGCGCCAGCAGCTTGTTTGGCGGCTCATCGTCTGGGGCCAACGTCCTGACTTTC. Complete variable domain (other parts from reference TRBV5-1 and TRBJ2-6): KAGVTQTPRYLIKTRGQQVTLSCSPISGHRSVSWYQQTPGQGLQFLFEYFSETQRNKGNFPGRFSGRQFSNSRSEMNVSTLELGDSALYLCASSLFGGSSSGANVLTFGAGSRLTVL.

This chain connects TRBV29-1 to TRBJ1-2; perhaps TRBD1 as D (5 bases). This CDR3 contains 13 residues. Germline values: CDR1 SQVTM, CDR2 ANQGSEA. Deletions cut 4 bases from V and 2 bases from J, with 11 bases between. DNA for the CDR3: TGCAGCGTTGTTGGAGGGGTAAACTATGGCTACACCTTC. This codes for CSVVGGVNYGYTF.

By sample fraction, this clone is medium-sized. This sequence joins TRBV19 and TRBJ1-5; TRBD1 aligns across 8 bases. The CDR3 spans 14 residues. CDR1 is LNHDA, CDR2 SQIVND, per germline (reference sequence). Unmatched junction bases numbered 6, after V lost 7 bases and J lost 4 bases. CDR3 protein: CASKPGQANQPQHF. DNA of the CDR3: TGTGCCAGTAAACCGGGACAGGCGAATCAGCCCCAGCATTTT.

A few counts support this clone. The chain has TRBV10-2 and TRBJ2-1; 9 bases agree with TRBD2. Losses at the gene ends were 3 bases for V and 5 bases for J; bases not matched to a gene: 5. The CDR3 has 15 amino acids. Germline V gives CDR1 WSHSY, CDR2 SAAADI. CDR3 DNA sequence: TGCGCCAGCAGTGAAGAGCGGGAGGCAGACAATGAGCAGTTCTTC. Translation: CASSEEREADNEQFF.

The rearrangement links TRBV5-1 to TRBJ2-1; TRBD2 agrees at 7 bases. The CDR3 has 17 residues. Germline CDR1 and CDR2: SGHRS and YFSETQ. The trim removed 0 bases at V and 0 bases at J, leaving 6 bases unmatched. CDR3 sequence (DNA): TGCGCCAGCAGCTTGGGGGGGGGTAGGATCTCCTACAATGAGCAGTTCTTC. Translating gives CASSLGGGRISYNEQFF.

The V call is TRBV5-1, the J call TRBJ2-7, with TRBD2 matching 13 bases. Per germline, CDR1 SGHRS and CDR2 YFSETQ. The CDR3 has 16 residues. Unmatched junction bases numbered 8, after V lost 4 bases and J lost 4 bases. CDR3 loop: CASSPGLAGATYEQYF. The DNA for the CDR3 is TGCGCCAGCAGCCCCGGACTAGCGGGAGCCACTTACGAGCAGTACTTC.

The J gene is TRBJ1-3, the V gene TRBV29-1, with a weak D call TRBD1 (6 bases). V was trimmed by 7 bases and J by 0 bases, leaving 10 bases between them. The V gene's germline CDR1 is SQVTM and CDR2 ANQGSEA. The CDR3 has 13 residues. The CDR3 coding sequence is TGCAGCGCCAAACAGGGCTCTGGAAACACCATATATTTT. This codes for CSAKQGSGNTIYF.